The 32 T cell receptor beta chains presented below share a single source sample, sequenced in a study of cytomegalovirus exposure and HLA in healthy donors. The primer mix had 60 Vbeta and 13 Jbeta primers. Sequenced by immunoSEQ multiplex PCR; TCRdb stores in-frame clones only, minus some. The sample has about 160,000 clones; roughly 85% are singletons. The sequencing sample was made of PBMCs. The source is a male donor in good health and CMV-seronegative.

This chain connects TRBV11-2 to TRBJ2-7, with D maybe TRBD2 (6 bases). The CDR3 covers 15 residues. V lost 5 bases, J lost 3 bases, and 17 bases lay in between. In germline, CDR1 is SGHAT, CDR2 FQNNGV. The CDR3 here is CASSTTGTGGYEQYF. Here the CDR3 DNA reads TGTGCCAGCAGCACGACCGGGACCGGGGGCTACGAGCAGTACTTC.

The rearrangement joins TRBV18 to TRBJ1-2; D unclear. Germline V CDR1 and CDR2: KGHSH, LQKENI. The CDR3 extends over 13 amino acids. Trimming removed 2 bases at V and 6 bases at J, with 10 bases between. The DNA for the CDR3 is TGTGCCAGCTCACCATTCAGGAACAATGGCTACACCTTC. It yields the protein CASSPFRNNGYTF.

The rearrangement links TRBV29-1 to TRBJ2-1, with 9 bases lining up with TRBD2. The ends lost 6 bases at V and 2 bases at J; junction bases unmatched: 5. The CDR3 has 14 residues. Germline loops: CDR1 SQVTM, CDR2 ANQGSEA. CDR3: CSVVRGRAYNEQFF. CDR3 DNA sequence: TGCAGCGTGGTTCGCGGGAGGGCCTACAATGAGCAGTTCTTC.

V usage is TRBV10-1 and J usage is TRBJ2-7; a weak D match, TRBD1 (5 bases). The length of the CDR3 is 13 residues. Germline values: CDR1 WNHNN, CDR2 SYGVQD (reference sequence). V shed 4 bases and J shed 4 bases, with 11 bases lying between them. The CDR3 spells CASSVHQGYEQYF. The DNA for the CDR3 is TGCGCCAGCAGTGTACATCAGGGTTACGAGCAGTACTTC.

CDR3 residues: CASSLDRDAGELFF. Here the CDR3 DNA reads TGCGCCAGCAGCTTGGACAGGGACGCCGGGGAGCTGTTTTTT. V gene TRBV5-1 combines with J gene TRBJ2-2; perhaps TRBD1 as D (6 bases). V lost 0 bases to trimming and J lost 6 bases, with 9 bases between them. The germline V gene has CDR1 SGHRS and CDR2 YFSETQ. The CDR3 extends over 14 amino acids.

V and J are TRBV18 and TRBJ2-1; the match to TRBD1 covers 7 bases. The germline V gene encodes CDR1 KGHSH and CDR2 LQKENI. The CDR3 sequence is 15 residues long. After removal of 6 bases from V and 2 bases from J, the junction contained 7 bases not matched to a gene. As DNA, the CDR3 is TGTGCCAGCTCTCGCGACAGGGTTGCCTACAATGAGCAGTTCTTC. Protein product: CASSRDRVAYNEQFF.

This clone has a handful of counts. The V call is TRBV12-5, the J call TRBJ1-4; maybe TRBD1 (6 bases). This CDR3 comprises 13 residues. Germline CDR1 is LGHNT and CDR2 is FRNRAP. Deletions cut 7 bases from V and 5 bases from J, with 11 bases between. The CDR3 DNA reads TGTGCTAGTGCTACGGACAGAAATGAAAAACTGTTTTTT. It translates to CASATDRNEKLFF.

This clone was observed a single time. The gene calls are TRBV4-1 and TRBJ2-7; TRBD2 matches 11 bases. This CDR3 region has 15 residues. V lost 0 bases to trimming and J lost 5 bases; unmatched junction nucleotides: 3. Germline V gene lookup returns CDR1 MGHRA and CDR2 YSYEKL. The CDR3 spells CASSQEGTSGNEQYF. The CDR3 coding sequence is TGCGCCAGCAGCCAAGAAGGGACTAGCGGAAACGAGCAGTACTTC.

The CDR3 reads CASTRGATEAFF. As DNA, the CDR3 is TGTGCCAGCACCCGGGGGGCCACTGAAGCTTTCTTT. V is TRBV6-1 and J is TRBJ1-1; D may be TRBD1 (6 bases). Germline V gene sequence: CDR1 MNHNS, CDR2 SASEGT. V lost 7 bases and J 4 bases, leaving 10 bases between the germline ends. This CDR3 spans 12 amino acids.

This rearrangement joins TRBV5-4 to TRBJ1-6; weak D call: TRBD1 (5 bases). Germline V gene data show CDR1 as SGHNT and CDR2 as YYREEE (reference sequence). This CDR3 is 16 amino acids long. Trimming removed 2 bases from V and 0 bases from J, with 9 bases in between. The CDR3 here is CASSFGGTSYNSPLHF. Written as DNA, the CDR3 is TGTGCCAGCAGCTTCGGGGGGACCTCCTATAATTCACCCCTCCACTTT.

The CDR3 coding sequence is TGTGCCACCAGCACTGGGGGGGTGAGTGGCTACACCTTC. It yields the protein CATSTGGVSGYTF. The chain is built from TRBV15 and TRBJ1-2; weak D call: TRBD1 (5 bases). The CDR3 totals 13 residues. Germline CDR1 is LNHNV and CDR2 is YYDKDF (reference sequence). The ends were cut back, 4 bases at V and 7 bases at J, with 13 bases in the middle.

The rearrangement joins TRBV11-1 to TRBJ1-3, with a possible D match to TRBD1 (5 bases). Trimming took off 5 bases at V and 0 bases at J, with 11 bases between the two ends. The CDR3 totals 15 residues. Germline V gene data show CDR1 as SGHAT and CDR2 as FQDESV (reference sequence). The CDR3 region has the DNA TGTGCCAGCAGCCCGGACATAACCTCTGGAAACACCATATATTTT. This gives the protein CASSPDITSGNTIYF.

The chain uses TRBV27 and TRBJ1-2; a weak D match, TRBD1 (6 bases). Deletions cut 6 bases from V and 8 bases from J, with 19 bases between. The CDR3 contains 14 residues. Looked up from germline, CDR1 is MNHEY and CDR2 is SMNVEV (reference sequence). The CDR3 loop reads CASSSSGQPLGYTF. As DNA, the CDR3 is TGTGCCAGCAGCTCCTCCGGACAGCCTCTAGGCTACACCTTC.

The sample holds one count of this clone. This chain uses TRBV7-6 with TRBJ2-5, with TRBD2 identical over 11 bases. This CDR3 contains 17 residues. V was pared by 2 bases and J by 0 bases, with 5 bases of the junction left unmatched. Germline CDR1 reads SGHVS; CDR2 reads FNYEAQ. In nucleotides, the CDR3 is TGTGCCAGCAGCTTAATGGCTAGCGGGGGGTACCAAGAGACCCAGTACTTC. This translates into CASSLMASGGYQETQYF.

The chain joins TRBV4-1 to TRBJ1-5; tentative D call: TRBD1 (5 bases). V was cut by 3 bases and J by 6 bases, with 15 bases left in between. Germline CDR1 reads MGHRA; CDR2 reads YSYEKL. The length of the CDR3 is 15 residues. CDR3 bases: TGCGCCAGCAGCCATCAGGGTGGGGAAAGTCAGCCCCAGCATTTT. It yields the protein CASSHQGGESQPQHF.

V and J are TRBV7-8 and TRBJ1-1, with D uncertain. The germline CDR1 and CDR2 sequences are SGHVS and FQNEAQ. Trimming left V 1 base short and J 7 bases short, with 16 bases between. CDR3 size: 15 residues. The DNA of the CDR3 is TGTGCCAGCAGCTTAGGTCCCCTCTTTGGTAGTGAAGCTTTCTTT. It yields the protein CASSLGPLFGSEAFF.

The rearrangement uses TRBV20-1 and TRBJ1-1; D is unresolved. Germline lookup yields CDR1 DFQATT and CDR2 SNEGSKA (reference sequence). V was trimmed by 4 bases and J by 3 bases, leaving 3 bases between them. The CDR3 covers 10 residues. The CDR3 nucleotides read TGCAGTGCTAAGCACACTGAAGCTTTCTTT. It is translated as CSAKHTEAFF.

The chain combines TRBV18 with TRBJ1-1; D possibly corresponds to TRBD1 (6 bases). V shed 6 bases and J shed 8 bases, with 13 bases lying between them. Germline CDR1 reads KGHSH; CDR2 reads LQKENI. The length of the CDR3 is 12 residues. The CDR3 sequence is CASSLDRSEAFF. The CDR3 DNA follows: TGTGCCAGCTCCCTCGACAGGAGCGAAGCTTTCTTT. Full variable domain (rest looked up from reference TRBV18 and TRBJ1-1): NAGVMQNPRHLVRRRGQEARLRCSPMKGHSHVYWYRQLPEEGLKFMVYLQKENIIDESGMPKERFSAEFPKEGPSILRIQQVVRGDSAAYFCASSLDRSEAFFGQGTRLTVV.

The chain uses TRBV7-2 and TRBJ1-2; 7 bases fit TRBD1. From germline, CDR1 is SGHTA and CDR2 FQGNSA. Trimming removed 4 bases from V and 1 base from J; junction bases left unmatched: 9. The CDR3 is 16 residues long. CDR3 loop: CASSSRQGRHNYGYTF. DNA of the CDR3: TGTGCCAGCAGCTCCAGACAGGGAAGACATAACTATGGCTACACCTTC. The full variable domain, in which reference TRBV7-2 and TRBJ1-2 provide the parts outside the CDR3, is GAGVSQSPSNKVTEKGKDVELRCDPISGHTALYWYRQSLGQGLEFLIYFQGNSAPDKSGLPSDRFSAERTGGSVSTLTIQRTQQEDSAVYLCASSSRQGRHNYGYTFGSGTRLTVV.

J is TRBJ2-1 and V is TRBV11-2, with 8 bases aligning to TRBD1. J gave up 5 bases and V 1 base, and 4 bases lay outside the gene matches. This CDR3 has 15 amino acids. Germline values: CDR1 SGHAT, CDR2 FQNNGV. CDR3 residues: CASSLGQGAHNEQFF. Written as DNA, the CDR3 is TGTGCCAGCAGCTTAGGTCAGGGGGCCCACAATGAGCAGTTCTTC.

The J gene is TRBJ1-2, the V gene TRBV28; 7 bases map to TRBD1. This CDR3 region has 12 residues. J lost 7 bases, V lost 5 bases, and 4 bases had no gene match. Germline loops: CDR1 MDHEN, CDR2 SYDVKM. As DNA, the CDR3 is TGTGCCAGCAGTACAGGGGTTCCTGGCTACACCTTC. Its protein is CASSTGVPGYTF.

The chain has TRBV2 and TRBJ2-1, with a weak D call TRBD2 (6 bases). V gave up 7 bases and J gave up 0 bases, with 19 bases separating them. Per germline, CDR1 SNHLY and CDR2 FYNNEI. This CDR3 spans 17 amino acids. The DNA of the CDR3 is TGTGCCAGCAAAGAATGGAGCGGGTCGAGCTCCTACAATGAGCAGTTCTTC. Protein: CASKEWSGSSSYNEQFF.

This chain's CDR3 is CASSQGVGKAFF. CDR3 bases: TGTGCCAGCAGCCAAGGGGTCGGGAAAGCTTTCTTT. The chain combines TRBV14 with TRBJ1-1, with D unresolved. V was clipped by 1 base and J by 9 bases, with 9 bases between them. The CDR3 is 12 residues long. Germline V lookup: CDR1 SGHDN, CDR2 FVKESK.

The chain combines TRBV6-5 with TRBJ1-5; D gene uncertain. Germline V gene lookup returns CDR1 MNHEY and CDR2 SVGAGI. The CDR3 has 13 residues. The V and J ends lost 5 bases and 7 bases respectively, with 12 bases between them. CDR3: CASSHRGVQPQHF. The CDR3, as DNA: TGTGCCAGCAGTCACCGGGGTGTGCAGCCCCAGCATTTT.

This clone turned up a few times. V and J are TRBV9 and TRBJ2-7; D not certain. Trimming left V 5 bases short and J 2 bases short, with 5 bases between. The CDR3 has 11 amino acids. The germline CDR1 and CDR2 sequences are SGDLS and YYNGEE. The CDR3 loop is CASSDTYEQYF. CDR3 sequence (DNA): TGTGCCAGCAGTGACACCTACGAGCAGTACTTC.

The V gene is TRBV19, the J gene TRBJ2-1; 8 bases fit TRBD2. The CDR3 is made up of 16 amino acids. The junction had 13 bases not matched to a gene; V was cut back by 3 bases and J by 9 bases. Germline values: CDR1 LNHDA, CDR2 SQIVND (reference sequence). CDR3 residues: CASSIQDSAREGEQFF. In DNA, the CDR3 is TGTGCCAGTAGTATCCAGGACAGTGCACGGGAGGGTGAGCAGTTCTTC.

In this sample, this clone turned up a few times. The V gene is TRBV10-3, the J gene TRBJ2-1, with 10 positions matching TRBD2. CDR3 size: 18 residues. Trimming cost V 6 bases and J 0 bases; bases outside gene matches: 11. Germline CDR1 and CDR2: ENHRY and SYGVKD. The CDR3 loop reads CAIRGQREGPSSYNEQFF. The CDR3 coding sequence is TGTGCCATCAGGGGTCAGCGGGAGGGCCCGAGCTCCTACAATGAGCAGTTCTTC.

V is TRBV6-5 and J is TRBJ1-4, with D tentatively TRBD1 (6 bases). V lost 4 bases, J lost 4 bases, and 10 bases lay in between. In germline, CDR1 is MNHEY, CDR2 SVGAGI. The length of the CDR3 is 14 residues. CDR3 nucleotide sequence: TGTGCCAGCAGTTTCGCAGGGGTTAATGAAAAACTGTTTTTT. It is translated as CASSFAGVNEKLFF.

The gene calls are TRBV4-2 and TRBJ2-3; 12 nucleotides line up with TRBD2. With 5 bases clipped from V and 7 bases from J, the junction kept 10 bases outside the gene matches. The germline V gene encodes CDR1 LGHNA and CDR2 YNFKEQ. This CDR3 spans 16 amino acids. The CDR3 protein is CASSERLAGALNTQYF. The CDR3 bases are TGTGCCAGCAGCGAAAGACTAGCGGGAGCTTTGAATACGCAGTATTTT.

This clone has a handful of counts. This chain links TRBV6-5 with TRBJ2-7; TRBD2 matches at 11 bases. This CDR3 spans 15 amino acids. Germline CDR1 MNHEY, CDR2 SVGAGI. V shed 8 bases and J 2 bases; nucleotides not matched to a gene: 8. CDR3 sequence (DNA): TGTGCCAGCGGAGGGGTAGCGGGGGGGACCTACGAGCAGTACTTC. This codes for CASGGVAGGTYEQYF.

CDR3 amino acids: CASSEPANYGYTF. DNA for the CDR3: TGCGCCAGCAGTGAGCCTGCTAACTATGGCTACACCTTC. The chain has TRBV10-2 and TRBJ1-2; no clear D. CDR1 and CDR2 (germline): WSHSY, SAAADI. The germline V and J ends were trimmed by 2 bases and 0 bases, with 4 bases remaining between them. This CDR3 region has 13 residues.

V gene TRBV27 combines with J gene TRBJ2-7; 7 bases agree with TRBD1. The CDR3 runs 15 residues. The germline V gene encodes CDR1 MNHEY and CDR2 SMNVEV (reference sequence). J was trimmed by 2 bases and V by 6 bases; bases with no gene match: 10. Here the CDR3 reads CASSLQGTEAYEQYF. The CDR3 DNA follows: TGTGCCAGCAGCCTCCAGGGGACAGAAGCCTACGAGCAGTACTTC.